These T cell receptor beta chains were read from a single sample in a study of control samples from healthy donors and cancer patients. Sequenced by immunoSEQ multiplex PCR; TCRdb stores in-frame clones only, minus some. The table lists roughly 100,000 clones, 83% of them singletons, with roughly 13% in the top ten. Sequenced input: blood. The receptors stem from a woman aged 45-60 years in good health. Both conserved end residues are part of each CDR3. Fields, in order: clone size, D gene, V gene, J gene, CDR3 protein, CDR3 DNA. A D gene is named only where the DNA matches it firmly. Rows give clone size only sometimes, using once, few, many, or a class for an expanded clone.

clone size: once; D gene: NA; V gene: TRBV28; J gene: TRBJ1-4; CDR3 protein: CASSLARKLNEKLFF; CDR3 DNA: TGTGCCAGCAGTCTAGCGCGAAAGCTGAATGAAAAACTGTTTTTT
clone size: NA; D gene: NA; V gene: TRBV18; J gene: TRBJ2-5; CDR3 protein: CASSPQVQGGGQETQYF; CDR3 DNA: TGTGCCAGCTCACCACAGGTACAGGGCGGCGGGCAAGAGACCCAGTACTTC
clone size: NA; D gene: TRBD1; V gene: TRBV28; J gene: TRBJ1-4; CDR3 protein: CASSNPGQTNEKLFF; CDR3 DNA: TGTGCCAGCAGTAATCCGGGACAGACGAATGAAAAACTGTTTTTT
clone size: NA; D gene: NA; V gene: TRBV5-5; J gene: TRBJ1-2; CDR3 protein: CASSQDAGGLSYGYTF; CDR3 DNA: TGTGCCAGCAGCCAGGATGCGGGGGGACTGTCCTATGGCTACACCTTC
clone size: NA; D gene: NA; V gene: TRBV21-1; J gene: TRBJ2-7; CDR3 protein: CASSKAPTERGVTYEQYF; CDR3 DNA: TGTGCCAGCAGCAAAGCTCCCACGGAGCGGGGCGTAACCTACGAGCAGTACTTC
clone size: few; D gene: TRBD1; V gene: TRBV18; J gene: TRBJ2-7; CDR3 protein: CASSPDTGTGTYEQYF; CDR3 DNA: TGTGCCAGCTCACCGGACACCGGGACAGGGACCTACGAGCAGTACTTC
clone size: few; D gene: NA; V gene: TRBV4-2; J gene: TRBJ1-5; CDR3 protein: CASSQDGINQPQHF; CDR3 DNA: TGTGCCAGCAGCCAAGATGGTATCAATCAGCCCCAGCATTTT
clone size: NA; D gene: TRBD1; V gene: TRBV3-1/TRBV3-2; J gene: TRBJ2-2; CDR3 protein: CASSGRTGVNTGELFF; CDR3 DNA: TGTGCCAGCAGCGGACGGACAGGGGTTAACACCGGGGAGCTGTTTTTT
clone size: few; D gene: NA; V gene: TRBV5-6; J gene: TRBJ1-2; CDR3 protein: CASSPQGGANYGYTF; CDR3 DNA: TGTGCCAGCAGCCCCCAAGGGGGGGCCAACTATGGCTACACCTTC
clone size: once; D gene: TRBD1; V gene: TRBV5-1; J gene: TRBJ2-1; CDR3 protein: CASSFGTGVLYNEQFF; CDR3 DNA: TGCGCCAGCAGTTTCGGGACAGGGGTGTTATACAATGAGCAGTTCTTC
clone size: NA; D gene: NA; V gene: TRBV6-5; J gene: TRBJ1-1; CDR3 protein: CASITRQVKVDEAFF; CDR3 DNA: TGTGCCAGCATTACCCGACAAGTGAAGGTGGATGAAGCTTTCTTT
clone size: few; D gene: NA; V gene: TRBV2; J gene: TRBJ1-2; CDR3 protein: CASSEASGSYGYTF; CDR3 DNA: TGTGCCAGCAGTGAAGCCTCCGGTAGCTATGGCTACACCTTC
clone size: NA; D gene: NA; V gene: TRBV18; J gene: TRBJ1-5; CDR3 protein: CASSPGQVNQSQHF; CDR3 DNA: TGTGCCAGCTCACCAGGTCAGGTCAATCAGTCCCAGCATTTT
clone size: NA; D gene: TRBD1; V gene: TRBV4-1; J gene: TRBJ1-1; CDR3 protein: CASSQDLNRGRTEAFF; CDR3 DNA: TGCGCCAGCAGCCAAGATCTGAACAGGGGACGCACTGAAGCTTTCTTT
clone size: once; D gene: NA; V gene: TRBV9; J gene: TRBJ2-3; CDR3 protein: CASSVVLDNTDTQYF; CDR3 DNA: TGTGCCAGCAGCGTAGTGCTTGACAACACAGATACGCAGTATTTT
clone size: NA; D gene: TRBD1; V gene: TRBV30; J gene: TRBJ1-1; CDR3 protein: CAWSVRQGNTEAFF; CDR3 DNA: TGTGCCTGGAGTGTCCGACAGGGGAACACTGAAGCTTTCTTT
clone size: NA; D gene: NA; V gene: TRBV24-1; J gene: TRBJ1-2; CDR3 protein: CATSDAQANYGYTF; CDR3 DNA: TGTGCCACCAGTGACGCACAGGCTAACTATGGCTACACCTTC
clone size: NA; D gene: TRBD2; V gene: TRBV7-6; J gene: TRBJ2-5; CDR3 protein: CASSNKERGKQETQYF; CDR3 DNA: TGTGCCAGCAGCAATAAAGAGCGGGGGAAGCAAGAGACCCAGTACTTC
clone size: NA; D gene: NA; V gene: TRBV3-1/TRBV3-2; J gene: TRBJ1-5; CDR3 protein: CASSQGQFSNQPQHF; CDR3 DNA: TGTGCCAGCAGCCAAGGACAGTTTAGCAATCAGCCCCAGCATTTT
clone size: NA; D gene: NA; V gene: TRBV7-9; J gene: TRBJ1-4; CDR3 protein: CATIGATNEKLFF; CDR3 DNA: TGTGCCACCATCGGGGCAACTAATGAAAAACTGTTTTTT
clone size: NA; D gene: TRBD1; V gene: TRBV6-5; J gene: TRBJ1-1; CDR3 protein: CASRSGQANTEAFF; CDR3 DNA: TGTGCCAGCAGATCCGGACAGGCGAACACTGAAGCTTTCTTT